The 28 T cell receptor beta chains below were found in one sample sequenced in a study of spatial heterogeneity in lung cancer. Time point noted: blood at routine non-recurrence follow-up after resection. Whole RNA came from tumor, nontumor lung or frozen PBMC and was sequenced without being sorted. TCRdb reprocessed the 5' RACE reads with MiXCR, giving one entry per CDR3 protein. This sample has about 120,000 distinct CDR3 sequences, with 12% found just once. The input for sequencing was PBMCs, taken at follow-up. These receptors all come from a male donor with early-stage non-small cell lung cancer.

The chain is built from TRBV4-3 and TRBJ2-1, with D unclear. The germline gives CDR1 LGHNA, CDR2 YSLEER. V was clipped by 1 base and J by 0 bases, with 10 bases between them. CDR3 length: 16 residues. The CDR3, as DNA: TGCGCCAGCAGCCAAGTGGGCACAAGCTCCTACAATGAGCAGTTCTTC. It is translated as CASSQVGTSSYNEQFF.

This clonotype showed up just a few times. The chain combines TRBV28 with TRBJ1-1, with 9 bases lining up with TRBD1. Germline V gene lookup returns CDR1 MDHEN and CDR2 SYDVKM. Trimming removed 6 bases from V and 14 bases from J; junction bases left unmatched: 10. There are 12 residues in the CDR3. CDR3 sequence reads: CASRGPGQGEFF. CDR3 coding DNA: TGTGCCAGCAGGGGACCGGGACAGGGAGAATTCTTT.

There are a few counts of this clonotype. The V call is TRBV27, the J call TRBJ1-1, with a tentative D call TRBD1 (5 bases). Germline CDR1 and CDR2: MNHEY and SMNVEV (reference sequence). The CDR3 spans 14 residues. V gave up 1 base and J gave up 6 bases, with 12 bases separating them. The CDR3 region is CASSLLGRVAEAFF. As DNA, the CDR3 is TGTGCCAGCAGTTTATTGGGCAGGGTAGCTGAAGCTTTCTTT.

The chain joins TRBV5-4 to TRBJ1-4; D is unclear. From germline, CDR1 is SGHNT and CDR2 YYREEE (reference sequence). The CDR3 has 11 amino acids. V gave up 3 bases and J gave up 10 bases, with 7 bases separating them. CDR3 protein: CASSSDGKLFF. The CDR3, as DNA: TGTGCCAGCAGCTCGGACGGAAAACTGTTTTTT.

This clonotype was counted only a few times. This chain connects TRBV5-6 to TRBJ2-2; 7 bases line up with TRBD1. V lost 0 bases to trimming and J lost 7 bases; unmatched junction nucleotides: 3. The CDR3 runs to 14 residues. CDR1 and CDR2 from the germline V gene are SGHDT and YYEEEE. DNA for the CDR3: TGTGCCAGCAGCTTGGGCCGACAGGGCGGGGAGCTGTTTTTT. It is translated as CASSLGRQGGELFF.

This clonotype has at least ten counts. CDR3 nucleotides: TGTGCCAGCAGCAAAAGAGGACAGGGGCTAGGAGATACGCAGTATTTT. It encodes CASSKRGQGLGDTQYF. V usage is TRBV28 and J usage is TRBJ2-3; TRBD1 matches at 9 bases. CDR1 and CDR2 (germline): MDHEN, SYDVKM. J gave up 5 bases and V 6 bases, and 12 bases lay outside the gene matches. The CDR3 is 16 amino acids.

This clonotype was seen once. No conserved phenylalanine or tryptophan ends this CDR3, so it is likely a read error. This rearrangement joins TRBV5-4 to TRBJ2-1, with unresolved D. Germline V gives CDR1 SGHNT, CDR2 YYREEE (reference sequence). The CDR3 is made up of 17 amino acids. Trimming took off 0 bases at V and 5 bases at J, with 18 bases between the two ends. The CDR3 sequence: CASSLGPKRIMDNEQFL. The CDR3 DNA is TGTGCCAGCAGCTTGGGCCCTAAAAGGATAATGGACAATGAGCAGTTCTTA.

This clonotype was picked up many times. J is TRBJ1-1 and V is TRBV20-1; no definite D call. V was clipped by 4 bases and J by 1 base, with 10 bases between them. Germline CDR1 is DFQATT and CDR2 is SNEGSKA (reference sequence). The CDR3 totals 13 residues. The CDR3 DNA sequence: TGCAGTGCTATTCAACCTCCGAACACTGAAGCTTTCTTT. Protein: CSAIQPPNTEAFF.

This clonotype has just a few counts. The rearrangement uses TRBV5-1 and TRBJ2-3; a possible D gene is TRBD2 (5 bases). The CDR3 has 16 residues. V was trimmed by 0 bases and J by 3 bases, leaving 14 bases between them. CDR1 and CDR2 (germline): SGHRS, YFSETQ. Here the CDR3 DNA reads TGCGCCAGCAGCTTGGGCCTTCGTCGGGGTACAGATACGCAGTATTTT. Its protein product is CASSLGLRRGTDTQYF.

The sample holds a few counts of this clonotype. CDR3 sequence reads: CASSPRDRSPNTEAFF. The CDR3 DNA follows: TGCGCCAGCAGCCCCAGGGACAGGTCCCCGAACACTGAAGCTTTCTTT. The rearrangement joins TRBV5-1 to TRBJ1-1; 8 nucleotides match TRBD1. The CDR3 extends over 16 amino acids. Per the germline V gene, CDR1 is SGHRS and CDR2 is YFSETQ. V lost 4 bases to trimming and J lost 1 base; unmatched junction nucleotides: 9.

This chain connects TRBV4-3 to TRBJ1-2; D may be TRBD1 (5 bases). The CDR3 has 14 residues. V was clipped by 1 base and J by 2 bases, with 8 bases between them. Germline CDR1 is LGHNA and CDR2 is YSLEER. The CDR3 is CASSQATANYGYTF. The CDR3, as DNA: TGCGCCAGCAGCCAAGCGACAGCGAACTATGGCTACACCTTC.

This clonotype was recorded at least ten times. CDR3 DNA: TGCAGTGCTAGAGGGGGACAGGGGCCCAATCAGCCCCAGCATTTT. It specifies CSARGGQGPNQPQHF. V usage is TRBV20-1 and J usage is TRBJ1-5; 10 positions match TRBD1. This CDR3 comprises 15 residues. Germline V gives CDR1 DFQATT, CDR2 SNEGSKA (reference sequence). V dropped 1 base and J dropped 3; count of bases not matched to a gene: 3.

The V and J genes are TRBV3-1 and TRBJ2-3; maybe TRBD2 (5 bases). CDR1 and CDR2 (germline): LGHDT, YNNKEL (reference sequence). This CDR3 contains 15 residues. V lost 4 bases and J 0 bases, leaving 11 bases between the germline ends. CDR3 sequence: CASSLRAGSTDTQYF. The DNA of the CDR3 is TGTGCCAGCAGCCTGAGGGCGGGCAGCACAGATACGCAGTATTTT.

This clonotype was seen a handful of times. The CDR3 spells CASRSSYEQYF. The DNA for the CDR3 is TGTGCCAGCAGAAGCTCCTACGAGCAGTACTTC. The chain links TRBV28 to TRBJ2-7; D gene unclear. This CDR3 is built from 11 residues. With 6 bases removed from V and 0 bases from J, the gap between germline ends came to 3 bases. Per germline, CDR1 MDHEN and CDR2 SYDVKM.

With respect to this clonotype: This could be a read error, since a much larger clone is one nucleotide away. The V and J genes are TRBV28 and TRBJ2-3; 8 bases fit TRBD1. V trimming: 5 bases; J trimming: 6 bases; junction bases outside the gene matches: 10. The CDR3 runs to 15 residues. Germline V CDR1 and CDR2: MDHEN, SYDVKM. The CDR3, as DNA: TGTGCCAGCAGTCTTACCAGGACAGGGAATGATACGCAGTATTTT. Translation: CASSLTRTGNDTQYF.

Regarding this clonotype: One end of the junction does not line up with germline, which may come from a read error. The chain combines TRBV7-3 with TRBJ1-1; weak D call: TRBD1 (6 bases). CDR3 size: 15 residues. The germline V gene has CDR1 SGHTA and CDR2 FQGTGA. In nucleotides, the CDR3 is TGTGTCAGCAGCTCCCCCCCAACAGGGAAAACTGAAGCTTTCTTT. It encodes CVSSSPPTGKTEAFF.

The gene calls are TRBV27 and TRBJ2-2, with TRBD1 identical over 11 bases. This CDR3 is 16 amino acids long. Germline CDR1 reads MNHEY; CDR2 reads SMNVEV (reference sequence). The V segment lost 6 bases and the J segment 4 bases; nucleotides outside the gene matches: 7. The CDR3 region has the DNA TGTGCCAGCAGGAGAGTGGGGACAGGGGGCACCGGGGAGCTGTTTTTT. Residues: CASRRVGTGGTGELFF.

This sequence joins TRBV5-1 and TRBJ2-2, with no clear D. The CDR3 runs to 15 residues. V was trimmed by 0 bases and J by 3 bases, leaving 9 bases between them. Germline-derived CDR1 and CDR2 are SGHRS and YFSETQ. The CDR3: CASSLVSADTGELFF. The CDR3 bases are TGCGCCAGCAGCTTGGTGTCAGCCGACACCGGGGAGCTGTTTTTT.

This clonotype was observed many times. The genes are TRBV15 and TRBJ1-5, with D possibly being TRBD1 (5 bases). V was trimmed by 3 bases and J by 4 bases, leaving 7 bases between them. Germline V lookup: CDR1 LNHNV, CDR2 YYDKDF (reference sequence). CDR3 length: 13 amino acids. CDR3 sequence (DNA): TGTGCCACCAGCAGGGAGGGGAATCAGCCCCAGCATTTT. Translated, it gives CATSREGNQPQHF. The variable domain in full, completed from reference TRBV15 and TRBJ1-5, reads DAMVIQNPRYQVTQFGKPVTLSCSQTLNHNVMYWYQQKSSQAPKLLFHYYDKDFNNEADTPDNFQSRRPNTSFCFLDIRSPGLGDTAMYLCATSREGNQPQHFGDGTRLSIL.

The chain carries TRBV21-1 and TRBJ2-3; the DNA was not used to check the table's D call, TRBD2. TRBV21-1 is listed as a pseudogene. This CDR3 is built from 17 residues. This chain's CDR3 is CASSKAGTSGVGDTQYF. CDR3 DNA sequence: TGTGCCAGCAGCAAAGCCGGGACTAGCGGGGTCGGAGATACGCAGTATTTT.

In its sample, this clonotype was seen many times. This chain uses TRBV9 with TRBJ2-1; D is unresolved. The V gene's germline CDR1 is SGDLS and CDR2 YYNGEE. The CDR3 extends over 13 amino acids. Trimming stripped 4 bases from V and 5 bases from J, with 10 bases between. DNA for the CDR3: TGTGCCAGCAGCAAACAACCCGACAATGAGCAGTTCTTC. This encodes CASSKQPDNEQFF.

The gene calls are TRBV7-9 and TRBJ1-3, with D unclear. Germline V lookup: CDR1 SEHNR, CDR2 FQNEAQ (reference sequence). The CDR3 consists of 13 residues. V lost 6 bases to trimming and J lost 2 bases, with 8 bases between them. In DNA, the CDR3 is TGTGCCAGCAGTTACGCCGCTGGAAACACCATATATTTT. It yields the protein CASSYAAGNTIYF.

This clonotype was counted between two and nine times. In nucleotides, the CDR3 is TGCGCCAGCGGAAACCAACAGGGGATTCACGAGCAGTACTTC. It specifies CASGNQQGIHEQYF. The rearrangement links TRBV5-1 to TRBJ2-7, with 7 positions matching TRBD1. The germline V gene has CDR1 SGHRS and CDR2 YFSETQ. CDR3 size: 14 residues. Losses at the gene ends were 7 bases for V and 5 bases for J; bases not matched to a gene: 12.

This clonotype was counted between two and nine times. The rearrangement uses TRBV18 and TRBJ2-7; the match to TRBD1 covers 8 bases. Germline trimming cut 8 bases from V and 4 bases from J; bases unmatched to any gene: 13. This CDR3 has 15 amino acids. Germline V CDR1 and CDR2: KGHSH, LQKENI. CDR3 amino acids: CASEGQVIGGYEQYF. DNA of the CDR3: TGTGCCAGCGAGGGACAGGTGATAGGGGGTTACGAGCAGTACTTC.

In its sample, this clonotype was seen many times. This rearrangement joins TRBV28 to TRBJ2-7, with 10 positions matching TRBD1. From germline, CDR1 is MDHEN and CDR2 SYDVKM. Trimming removed 7 bases from V and 6 bases from J; junction bases left unmatched: 9. The CDR3 spans 14 residues. The chain's CDR3 is CASNQPDRGLEQYF. The DNA for the CDR3 is TGTGCCAGCAATCAGCCTGACAGGGGGCTCGAGCAGTACTTC.

In this sample, this clonotype turned up a few times. The chain links TRBV20-1 to TRBJ2-1; the match to TRBD2 covers 10 bases. There are 15 residues in the CDR3. From germline, CDR1 is DFQATT and CDR2 SNEGSKA (reference sequence). With V trimmed by 6 bases and J by 8 bases, 13 bases remained unmatched. CDR3 loop: CSAFPSGGKTYEQFF. The DNA of the CDR3 is TGCAGTGCCTTTCCTAGCGGGGGCAAGACGTATGAGCAGTTCTTC.

This clonotype was detected many times. The CDR3 protein is CASRGPGSGYGYTF. In DNA form, the CDR3 reads TGCGCCAGCAGAGGACCCGGCTCAGGGTATGGCTACACCTTC. The gene calls are TRBV4-1 and TRBJ1-2; possibly TRBD1 for D (5 bases). CDR3 length equals 14 residues. Trimming took 6 bases from V and 5 from J, leaving 16 bases between them. Per germline, CDR1 MGHRA and CDR2 YSYEKL.

This rearrangement joins TRBV29-1 to TRBJ1-4, with TRBD1 matching over 9 bases. The CDR3 is 13 amino acids. Trimming removed 4 bases from V and 7 bases from J; junction bases left unmatched: 4. In germline, CDR1 is SQVTM, CDR2 ANQGSEA. The CDR3, as DNA: TGCAGCGTTGCCGGGACAGGGATTGAAAAACTGTTTTTT. Amino acid sequence: CSVAGTGIEKLFF.